This passage covers 5 T cell receptor beta chains from one sample sequenced in a study of T cell responses to AZD1222 COVID-19 vaccine. Here immunoSEQ multiplex PCR was the method, and the copy in TCRdb shows in-frame clones only, minus some. The repertoire holds 95,000 to 130,000 clones, with around 94% as singletons. This material consisted of peripheral blood, taken on day 0 of AZD1222 vaccination. Every receptor here comes from an adult in good health.

The rearrangement joins TRBV5-8 to TRBJ1-6; D perhaps matches TRBD1 (6 bases). V shed 5 bases and J shed 7 bases, with 19 bases lying between them. This CDR3 has 16 residues. Germline V gene lookup returns CDR1 SGHTS and CDR2 YDEGEE. CDR3 region: CASRYPGGRGNSPLHF. In nucleotides, the CDR3 is TGTGCCAGCAGATATCCTGGGGGCCGGGGAAATTCACCCCTCCACTTT.

This clone occurred once. The chain is built from TRBV3-1 (or the pseudogene TRBV3-2) and TRBJ2-2; 8 bases map to TRBD1. Germline trimming cut 1 base from V and 2 bases from J; bases unmatched to any gene: 9. This CDR3 spans 18 amino acids. Germline V gene data show CDR1 as LGHDT and CDR2 as YNNKEL (reference sequence). CDR3 amino acids: CASSQAAGGYLNTGELFF. CDR3 bases: TGTGCCAGCAGCCAAGCGGCAGGGGGCTATCTTAACACCGGGGAGCTGTTTTTT.

The chain is built from TRBV6-5 and TRBJ1-1; 7 bases align to TRBD1. Germline V lookup: CDR1 MNHEY, CDR2 SVGAGI. J gave up 8 bases and V 4 bases, and 7 bases lay outside the gene matches. The CDR3 loop spans 13 amino acids. The DNA of the CDR3 is TGTGCCAGCAGTTGGTTACCGGGACAGGAAGCTTTCTTT. It translates to CASSWLPGQEAFF.

V is TRBV6-6 and J is TRBJ2-2, with TRBD2 matching 8 bases. Germline V gives CDR1 MNHNY, CDR2 SVGAGI (reference sequence). This CDR3 is built from 15 residues. V lost 3 bases to trimming and J lost 4 bases; unmatched junction nucleotides: 4. In nucleotides, the CDR3 is TGTGCCAGCAGTTATCAGCGGGAGATCACCGGGGAGCTGTTTTTT. This sequence encodes CASSYQREITGELFF.

There are a few counts of this clone. The gene calls are TRBV3-1 (or the pseudogene TRBV3-2) and TRBJ1-3; the D is unclear. Germline V gene sequence: CDR1 LGHDT, CDR2 YNNKEL (reference sequence). This CDR3 is built from 11 residues. Trimming pared 5 bases from V and 5 bases from J, leaving 4 bases between. CDR3 in amino acids: CASSLRNTIYF. CDR3 in DNA: TGTGCCAGCAGCTTAAGAAACACCATATATTTT.